Listed here are 13 T cell receptor beta chains from one sample, sequenced in a study of blood T cell repertoires in COVID-19. The repertoire was sequenced with immunoSEQ multiplex PCR; TCRdb's copy has only in-frame clones and lacks some. The data hold roughly 120,000 clones, with approximately 87% observed a single time. Sequencing was carried out using peripheral blood. The receptors were gathered from a woman in her 70s with acute or convalescent COVID-19.

V is TRBV5-1 and J is TRBJ2-1, with 13 bases identical to TRBD2. CDR3 length equals 15 residues. In germline, CDR1 is SGHRS, CDR2 YFSETQ. With 4 bases clipped from V and 6 bases from J, the junction kept 4 bases outside the gene matches. The CDR3 sequence is CASSEGLAGPNEQFF. The CDR3 DNA reads as TGCGCCAGCAGCGAGGGACTAGCGGGGCCCAATGAGCAGTTCTTC.

The chain uses TRBV3-1 (or the pseudogene TRBV3-2) and TRBJ2-3, with TRBD2 matching 8 bases. The CDR3 is 18 residues long. Germline assignment: CDR1 LGHDT and CDR2 YNNKEL (reference sequence). V shed 0 bases and J 2 bases; nucleotides not matched to a gene: 10. The CDR3 nucleotides read TGTGCCAGCAGCCAAGAGCAAAAGCGGGGGAGTCCCACAGATACGCAGTATTTT. This translates into CASSQEQKRGSPTDTQYF.

The gene calls are TRBV2 and TRBJ1-4, with TRBD1 matching over 8 bases. J lost 2 bases, V lost 6 bases, and 5 bases had no gene match. Germline V lookup: CDR1 SNHLY, CDR2 FYNNEI. The CDR3 is 15 residues long. Written as DNA, the CDR3 is TGTGCCAGCAGGGAGGACAGGGCTACTAATGAAAAACTGTTTTTT. Its protein is CASREDRATNEKLFF.

The chain joins TRBV30 to TRBJ1-6; TRBD1 is a possible D gene (5 bases). The CDR3 sequence is 17 residues long. Germline V lookup: CDR1 GTSNPN, CDR2 SVGIG (reference sequence). The V gene lost 0 bases and the J gene lost 0 bases, with 12 bases spanning the gap. In nucleotides, the CDR3 is TGTGCCTGGAGTGTAACGGGGGGGAGCTCCTATAATTCACCCCTCCACTTT. It translates to CAWSVTGGSSYNSPLHF.

This chain joins TRBV4-1 and TRBJ1-5; TRBD1 is a possible D gene (5 bases). V dropped 0 bases and J dropped 3 bases, with 9 bases sitting between them. The CDR3 sequence is 15 residues long. CDR1 MGHRA and CDR2 YSYEKL come from the germline V gene. The CDR3 nucleotides are TGCGCCAGCAGCCAAGACCAGGGAAACAATCAGCCCCAGCATTTT. This translates into CASSQDQGNNQPQHF.

This rearrangement joins TRBV7-6 to TRBJ2-7; a possible D gene is TRBD2 (6 bases). The V end was cut by 3 bases, the J end by 5 bases, with 14 bases between. The CDR3 has 14 amino acids. In germline, CDR1 is SGHVS, CDR2 FNYEAQ. In nucleotides, the CDR3 is TGTGCCAGCAGCTTGGGCCGGGGGAGCGACGAGCAGTACTTC. Its translation is CASSLGRGSDEQYF.

The chain is built from TRBV18 and TRBJ1-2; D remains unclear. Germline V lookup: CDR1 KGHSH, CDR2 LQKENI. Trimming removed 2 bases from V and 4 bases from J, with 14 bases in between. The CDR3 length is 15 residues. CDR3 amino acids: CASSPDEGASYGYTF. The CDR3 nucleotides are TGTGCCAGCTCACCAGATGAGGGAGCGAGCTATGGCTACACCTTC.

V and J are TRBV19 and TRBJ1-5; D remains unclear. Deletions cut 9 bases from V and 4 bases from J, with 13 bases between. Germline lookup yields CDR1 LNHDA and CDR2 SQIVND (reference sequence). CDR3 length: 13 amino acids. CDR3 nucleotide sequence: TGTGCCAGCTCGGGGTCGGGGAATCAGCCCCAGCATTTT. Its translation: CASSGSGNQPQHF.

This clone occurred once. The chain combines TRBV27 with TRBJ2-7; 8 bases line up with TRBD1. CDR1 is MNHEY and CDR2 is SMNVEV in the germline V gene (reference sequence). J was trimmed by 3 bases and V by 5 bases; bases with no gene match: 12. The CDR3 consists of 16 residues. CDR3 in DNA: TGTGCCAGCAGTAGCCCCGTGAGGACAGGGTTCTACGAGCAGTACTTC. It is translated as CASSSPVRTGFYEQYF.

In its sample, this clone was seen once. The chain is built from TRBV11-3 and TRBJ2-5; possible D gene TRBD1, 5 bases. Germline CDR1 SGHNT, CDR2 YENEEA. The length of the CDR3 is 13 residues. V was pared by 1 base and J by 7 bases, with 10 bases between. Here the CDR3 DNA reads TGTGCCAGCAGCTTAGGGCAGGGTGGGACCCAGTACTTC. Protein: CASSLGQGGTQYF.

The sample holds one count of this clone. The V and J genes are TRBV6-5 and TRBJ1-5; TRBD1 aligns across 9 bases. From germline, CDR1 is MNHEY and CDR2 SVGAGI. This CDR3 is built from 15 residues. With V trimmed by 4 bases and J by 4 bases, 5 bases remained unmatched. CDR3 coding DNA: TGTGCCAGCAGTTCCTACGACAGGGGGAATCAGCCCCAGCATTTT. Amino acid sequence: CASSSYDRGNQPQHF.

CDR3 amino acids: CASTERAGGNYGYTF. CDR3 nucleotide sequence: TGTGCCAGCACCGAAAGGGCCGGGGGAAACTATGGCTACACCTTC. The rearrangement joins TRBV28 to TRBJ1-2; tentatively, D is TRBD1 (5 bases). This CDR3 comprises 15 residues. V was clipped by 7 bases and J by 2 bases, with 17 bases between them. From germline, CDR1 is MDHEN and CDR2 SYDVKM.

This clone was seen just once. This same CDR3 is encoded by further DNA sequences in the sample. The V call is TRBV30, the J call TRBJ1-5, with 7 nucleotides matching TRBD1. Trimming took 2 bases from V and 2 from J; bases not matched to a gene: 3. CDR3 size: 14 residues. Germline V CDR1 and CDR2: GTSNPN, SVGIG (reference sequence). This CDR3 is CAWSKGAGNQPQHF. CDR3 DNA: TGTGCCTGGAGTAAGGGGGCTGGCAATCAGCCCCAGCATTTT.